Listed below are T cell receptor beta chains from one sample, sequenced in a study of T cell responses to AZD1222 COVID-19 vaccine. Measured with immunoSEQ multiplex PCR; TCRdb has only the in-frame clones, and not every one. The sample yields 150,000 to 200,000 clones, roughly nine tenths seen once. The sample consisted of peripheral blood, taken 28 days after the second AZD1222 dose. The receptors were gathered from an adult who received the AZD1222 COVID-19 vaccine. CDR3s include the opening cysteine and the closing phenylalanine or tryptophan. The order of the fields is D gene, clone size, J gene, V gene, CDR3 protein, CDR3 DNA. The D gene is left open where the match is weak. Some rows have no size entry. The others give once, few or many, or a class for an expanded clone.

NA NA TRBJ2-1 TRBV29-1 CSVEWRLAGNEQFF TGCAGCGTTGAATGGCGGCTAGCAGGGAATGAGCAGTTCTTC
TRBD1 NA TRBJ1-1 TRBV5-1 CASSSTGGGYTEAFF TGCGCCAGCAGCTCCACAGGGGGCGGTTACACTGAAGCTTTCTTT
NA NA TRBJ1-1 TRBV19 CASSISAGTEAFF TGTGCCAGTAGTATATCCGCAGGCACTGAAGCTTTCTTT
NA few TRBJ1-1 TRBV27 CASSLTGALEAFF TGTGCCAGCAGTTTGACGGGCGCGTTAGAAGCTTTCTTT
NA NA TRBJ2-7 TRBV11-1 CASSFRGYEQYF TGTGCCAGCAGCTTCAGAGGCTACGAGCAGTACTTC
TRBD1 NA TRBJ1-2 TRBV11-2 CASSSLGTANYGYTF TGTGCCAGCAGCTCCCTTGGGACAGCTAACTATGGCTACACCTTC
NA NA TRBJ1-2 TRBV10-3 CAIRGATDPRQGYTF TGTGCCATCAGGGGGGCGACGGATCCTAGGCAGGGCTACACCTTC
TRBD1 NA TRBJ1-2 TRBV19 CASSPRGQGPLTF TGTGCCAGTAGTCCAAGGGGACAGGGCCCCCTCACCTTC
NA NA TRBJ2-3 TRBV11-2 CASSLGGLGPAFQIAQYF TGTGCCAGCAGCTTAGGGGGTTTAGGACCAGCTTTTCAGATTGCGCAGTATTTT
NA NA TRBJ1-2 TRBV5-6 CASSRQANYGYTF TGTGCCAGCAGCCGACAGGCCAACTATGGCTACACCTTC
TRBD1 NA TRBJ1-4 TRBV7-2 CASSTSRTGVREKLFF TGTGCCAGCAGCACGTCACGGACAGGTGTGAGAGAAAAACTGTTTTTT
TRBD1 once TRBJ1-1 TRBV4-1 CASSQDQQGFTEAFF TGCGCCAGCAGCCAAGACCAACAGGGGTTCACTGAAGCTTTCTTT
NA NA TRBJ1-6 TRBV10-2 CASRSRSGNNSPLHF TGCGCCAGCAGGTCCCGGTCGGGTAATAATTCACCCCTCCACTTT
NA NA TRBJ2-7 TRBV7-9 CASSRYITDYEQYF TGTGCCAGCAGCCGTTACATAACAGACTACGAGCAGTACTTC
NA NA TRBJ1-2 TRBV7-8 CASSLDRTNYGYTF TGTGCCAGCAGCTTAGACAGGACGAACTATGGCTACACCTTC
TRBD2 NA TRBJ2-1 TRBV3-1/TRBV3-2 CASSQAAGANNEQFF TGTGCCAGCAGCCAAGCAGCGGGGGCGAACAATGAGCAGTTCTTC
TRBD1 NA TRBJ1-2 TRBV3-1/TRBV3-2 CASSHLDRDYGYTF TGTGCCAGCAGCCACCTCGACAGGGACTATGGCTACACCTTC
NA few TRBJ2-1 TRBV7-2 CASSFPGYNEQFF TGTGCCAGCAGCTTCCCGGGGTACAATGAGCAGTTCTTC
TRBD1 NA TRBJ2-1 TRBV5-8 CASSPGQMYNEQFF TGTGCCAGCAGTCCGGGACAGATGTACAATGAGCAGTTCTTC
NA NA TRBJ2-3 TRBV5-5 CASSLKRGQGTDTQYF TGTGCCAGCAGCTTGAAAAGGGGCCAGGGCACAGATACGCAGTATTTT
NA NA TRBJ1-2 TRBV5-1 CASSADTGYYGYTF TGCGCCAGCAGCGCTGACACAGGGTACTATGGCTACACCTTC
NA NA TRBJ1-1 TRBV7-2 CASSLDRIQYPLCF TGTGCCAGCAGCCTCGACCGGATACAGTATCCGCTATGCTTT
NA NA TRBJ2-3 TRBV5-4 CASSLSGQLSDTQYF TGTGCCAGCAGCTTGTCAGGACAGCTCTCGGATACGCAGTATTTT
NA NA TRBJ2-7 TRBV6-1 CASSERAGSYEQYF TGTGCCAGCAGTGAGAGGGCCGGCTCCTACGAGCAGTACTTC
NA NA TRBJ1-4 TRBV27 CASSLWGEKLFF TGTGCCAGCAGTTTATGGGGCGAAAAACTGTTTTTT
NA NA TRBJ1-3 TRBV28 CASSSNLGGGNTIYF TGTGCCAGCAGTTCGAACCTCGGGGGGGGAAACACCATATATTTT
TRBD1 NA TRBJ1-1 TRBV5-8 CASTPRDRPNTEAFF TGTGCCAGCACCCCCCGGGACAGGCCGAACACTGAAGCTTTCTTT
NA NA TRBJ1-6 TRBV3-1/TRBV3-2 CASSRGRDSPLHF TGTGCCAGCAGCCGGGGGAGGGATTCACCCCTCCACTTT
NA NA TRBJ1-6 TRBV6-1 CASSEAGVNSPLHF TGTGCCAGCAGTGAAGCGGGGGTTAATTCACCCCTCCACTTT
NA NA TRBJ1-6 TRBV15 CATSREGSTGALGALHF TGTGCCACCAGCAGAGAGGGGTCGACAGGCGCCCTAGGGGCCCTCCACTTT